These 2 T cell receptor beta chains were all obtained from the same sample, sequenced in a study of T cell responses to AZD1222 COVID-19 vaccine. The protocol was immunoSEQ multiplex PCR, while the TCRdb copy is restricted to in-frame clones and leaves out a portion. The profile shows some 140,000 clones, 91% of them singletons. The specimen comprised peripheral blood, sampled on day 0 of AZD1222 vaccination. The receptors originated from an adult in good health.

Concerning this clone itself: Other nucleotide sequences in the sample specify the same CDR3. The chain employs TRBV28 and TRBJ1-6; 8 positions match TRBD1. The germline gives CDR1 MDHEN, CDR2 SYDVKM. V dropped 5 bases and J dropped 5; count of bases not matched to a gene: 5. The CDR3 has 15 amino acids. CDR3 DNA sequence: TGTGCCAGCAGTCGACAGGGGAGGGATAATTCACCCCTCCACTTT. This gives the protein CASSRQGRDNSPLHF. Looking up the rest from reference TRBV28 and TRBJ1-6 gives the full variable domain: DVKVTQSSRYLVKRTGEKVFLECVQDMDHENMFWYRQDPGLGLRLIYFSYDVKMKEKGDIPEGYSVSREKKERFSLILESASTNQTSMYLCASSRQGRDNSPLHFGNGTRLTVT.

This clone showed up just a few times. This sequence joins TRBV11-3 and TRBJ2-1, with D tentatively TRBD1 (6 bases). Germline V gene data show CDR1 as SGHNT and CDR2 as YENEEA. V lost 7 bases, J lost 0 bases, and 7 bases lay in between. CDR3 length: 13 residues. The CDR3 sequence: CASKGVSYNEQFF. As DNA, the CDR3 is TGTGCCAGCAAGGGGGTCTCCTACAATGAGCAGTTCTTC.